This T cell receptor (beta chain) was captured by sequencing in a study of shared clonotypes between healthy human individuals. The study's findings and limits: Large sequencing depth failed to make sorted-subset sequencing complete, rarefaction showed.

Naive CD8 cells were CD45RO-negative, positively selected for CCR7, excluding terminally differentiated effector memory CD45RA+ cells. Recent acute infections and vaccinations were absent in the healthy HIV-negative adult donors. Details on this clone: Its antigen is currently unknown. At one end the junction does not follow the germline gene, possibly because of a read error.

Germline-derived CDR1 and CDR2 are SSHAT and FNYEAQ (reference sequence). This CDR3 has 13 amino acids. Method: immunoSEQ multiplex PCR; TCRdb's copy keeps in-frame clones and lacks some. The repertoire includes nearly 2 million clones, over 85% of them detected once, and 1.2% sits in the top ten. Sequenced material: naive CD8+ T cells sorted from blood. The J gene is TRBJ2-7, the V gene TRBV7-7; D unclear. The clonotype was recovered from a man in his late teens or twenties in good health. Here the CDR3 reads CASSLSSSYEQYF. The CDR3, as DNA: TGTGCTAGCAGCTTATCCAGCTCCTACGAGCAGTACTTC.